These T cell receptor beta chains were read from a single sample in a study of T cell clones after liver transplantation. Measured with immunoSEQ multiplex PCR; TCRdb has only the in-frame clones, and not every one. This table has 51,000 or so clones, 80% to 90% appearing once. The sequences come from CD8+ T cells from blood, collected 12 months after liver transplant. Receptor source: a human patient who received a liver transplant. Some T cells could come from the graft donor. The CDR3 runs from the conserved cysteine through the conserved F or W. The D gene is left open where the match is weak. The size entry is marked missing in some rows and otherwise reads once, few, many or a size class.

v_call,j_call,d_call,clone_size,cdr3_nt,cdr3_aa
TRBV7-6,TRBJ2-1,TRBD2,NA,TGTGCCAGCTCCTGGGATAGCGGGACCCTATACAATGAGCAGTTCTTC,CASSWDSGTLYNEQFF
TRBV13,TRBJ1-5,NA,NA,TGTGCCAGCAGCCGACCTAATCAGCCCCAGCATTTT,CASSRPNQPQHF
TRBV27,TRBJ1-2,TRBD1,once,TGTGCCAGCAGTTTATTAGGGGGCGGCTATGGCTACACCTTC,CASSLLGGGYGYTF
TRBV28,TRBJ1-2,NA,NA,TGTGCCAGCAGTTTACGGGGCTCGGTATCCTATGGCTACACCTTC,CASSLRGSVSYGYTF
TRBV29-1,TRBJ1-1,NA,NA,TGCAGCGTTGAATGGGGGGGGGCTGAAGCTTTCTTT,CSVEWGGAEAFF
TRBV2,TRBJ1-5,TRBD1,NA,TGTGCCAGCAGTGGATCGACAGGGTCGAATCAGCCCCAGCATTTT,CASSGSTGSNQPQHF
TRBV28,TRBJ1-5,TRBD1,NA,TGTGCCAGCACTTGGACAGGCAACAATCAGCCCCAGCATTTT,CASTWTGNNQPQHF
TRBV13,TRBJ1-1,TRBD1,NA,TGTGCCAGCAGCGCCTGGACAGGTATTAACACTGAAGCTTTCTTT,CASSAWTGINTEAFF
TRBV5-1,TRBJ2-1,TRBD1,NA,TGCGCCAGCAGCTTGAAGGCCACAGGGGCTGTCTACAATGAGCAGTTCTTC,CASSLKATGAVYNEQFF
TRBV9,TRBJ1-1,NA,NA,TGTGCCAGCAGCTCCCGGGACGGGGAGACTGAAGCTTTCTTT,CASSSRDGETEAFF
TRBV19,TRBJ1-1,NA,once,TGTGCCAGTAGTATTCAGGGCGGCACTGAAGCTTTCTTT,CASSIQGGTEAFF
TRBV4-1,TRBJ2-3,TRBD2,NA,TGCGCCAGCAGCCGGAAGCGGGGAAGCACAGATACGCAGTATTTT,CASSRKRGSTDTQYF
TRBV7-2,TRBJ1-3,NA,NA,TGTGCCAGCAGCTTAGCACTATCGGGAGGCGGTGGAAACACCATATATTTT,CASSLALSGGGGNTIYF
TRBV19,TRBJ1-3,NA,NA,TGTGCCAGTAGTATTATGGGGACCTCTGGAAACACCATATATTTT,CASSIMGTSGNTIYF
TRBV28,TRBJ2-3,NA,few,TGTGCCAGCAGTTCCCTCGGGCCTGATACGCAGTATTTT,CASSSLGPDTQYF
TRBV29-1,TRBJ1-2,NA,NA,TGCAGCGTTTGGGGTTCAGCGGAATCTAACTATGGCTACACCTTC,CSVWGSAESNYGYTF
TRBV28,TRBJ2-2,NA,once,TGTGCCAGCAGTTTCGGGAACACCGGGGAGCTGTTTTTT,CASSFGNTGELFF
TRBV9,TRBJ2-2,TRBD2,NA,TGTGCCAGCACCGTCAATCAGCGGGAGAACACCGGGGAGCTGTTTTTT,CASTVNQRENTGELFF
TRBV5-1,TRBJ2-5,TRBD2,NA,TGCGCCAGCAGCTCAGCTCCGGGACTAGCGGGAGGAACAGAGACCCAGTACTTC,CASSSAPGLAGGTETQYF
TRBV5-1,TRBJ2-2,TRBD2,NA,TGCGCCAGCAGCTTCCGCGGAGCGGGAGCGATGACCGGGGAGCTGTTTTTT,CASSFRGAGAMTGELFF
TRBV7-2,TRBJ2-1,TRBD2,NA,TGTGCCAGCAGCCCCAGACTAGCGGGAGGGCCTGATATCAATGAGCAGTTCTTC,CASSPRLAGGPDINEQFF
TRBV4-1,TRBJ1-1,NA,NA,TGCGCCAGCAGTCCCCATCGGGAGAACACTGAAGCTTTCTTT,CASSPHRENTEAFF
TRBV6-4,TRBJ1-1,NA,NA,TGTGCCAGCCGGACCAGGGAGGGCGCTGAAGCTTTCTTT,CASRTREGAEAFF
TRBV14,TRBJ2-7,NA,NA,TGTGCCAGCAGCCAGATATACAGGGCGTACGAGCAGTACTTC,CASSQIYRAYEQYF
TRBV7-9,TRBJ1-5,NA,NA,TGTGCCAGCAGCGTAGACGAACAGCCCCAGCATTTT,CASSVDEQPQHF
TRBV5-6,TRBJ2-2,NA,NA,TGTGCCAGCAGCTTGGCCAGAGGCCCCGGGGAGCTGTTTTTT,CASSLARGPGELFF
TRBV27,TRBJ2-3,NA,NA,TGTGCCAGCAGTTTTCGGGATTTTACAGATACGCAGTATTTT,CASSFRDFTDTQYF
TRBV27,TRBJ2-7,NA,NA,TGTGCCAGCAGTGCCGGACTTAGGGGCTACGAGCAGTACTTC,CASSAGLRGYEQYF
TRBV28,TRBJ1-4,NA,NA,TGTGCCAGCAGTTCAGGGGCGCAGTATGAAAAACTGTTTTTT,CASSSGAQYEKLFF
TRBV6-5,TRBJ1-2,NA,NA,TGTGCCAGCAGTTACTCGGCGCGGGGTGTCTACACCTTC,CASSYSARGVYTF
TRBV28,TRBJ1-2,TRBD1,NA,TGTGCCAGCAGTTTACCGGACAGGGAGAATGGCTACACCTTC,CASSLPDRENGYTF
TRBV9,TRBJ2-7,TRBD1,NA,TGTGCCAGCAGCGTAGGGACAGGGACCTACGAGCAGTACTTC,CASSVGTGTYEQYF
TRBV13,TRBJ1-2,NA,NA,TGTGCCAGCAGCTTAGGGAGGGGAGGCTATGGCTACACCTTC,CASSLGRGGYGYTF
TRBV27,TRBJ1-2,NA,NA,TGTGCCAGCAGTTTGGCAGTAGGACCCTATGGCTACACCTTC,CASSLAVGPYGYTF
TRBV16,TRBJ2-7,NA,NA,TGTGCCAGCAGCCAATCGTACTACGAGCAGTACTTC,CASSQSYYEQYF
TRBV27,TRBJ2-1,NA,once,TGTGCCAGCAGTGGGTGGAGGGCGGGCTCCTACAATGAGCAGTTCTTC,CASSGWRAGSYNEQFF
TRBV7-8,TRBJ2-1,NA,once,TGTGCCAGCAGCTCAGGACTGGTAAATGAGCAGTTCTTC,CASSSGLVNEQFF
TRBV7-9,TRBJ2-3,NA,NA,TGTGCCAGCACTTCCATCACAGATACGCAGTATTTT,CASTSITDTQYF
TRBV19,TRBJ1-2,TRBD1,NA,TGTGCCAGTAGTACTCGACAGGGAGGCTACTATGGCTACACCTTC,CASSTRQGGYYGYTF
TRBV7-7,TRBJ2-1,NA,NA,TGTGCTAGCAGCTTCAGTAATACAGGCTACAATGAGCAGTTCTTC,CASSFSNTGYNEQFF
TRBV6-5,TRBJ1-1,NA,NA,TGTGCCAGCGGGATTGGGGCAGGCACTGAAGCTTTCTTT,CASGIGAGTEAFF
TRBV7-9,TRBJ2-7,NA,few,TGTGCCAGCACCCAGACCAACTCCTACGAGCAGTACTTC,CASTQTNSYEQYF
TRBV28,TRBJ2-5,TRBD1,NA,TGTGCCAGCAGCCCCCGGACAGGGGGGTTGGAGACCCAGTACTTC,CASSPRTGGLETQYF
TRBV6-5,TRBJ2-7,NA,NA,TGTGCCATCTATTCTCCTGCGTCCTACGAGCAGTACTTC,CAIYSPASYEQYF
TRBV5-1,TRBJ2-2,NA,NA,TGCGCCAGCAGCTTGGAAGGGCCCGGGGAGCTGTTTTTT,CASSLEGPGELFF
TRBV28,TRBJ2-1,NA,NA,TGTGCCAGCAGTTTAAATCCGGGAGAGGGAAATGAGCAGTTCTTC,CASSLNPGEGNEQFF
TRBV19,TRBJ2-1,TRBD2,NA,TGTGCCAGTGCCCGGGGACTAGCGGCCTACAATGAGCAGTTCTTC,CASARGLAAYNEQFF
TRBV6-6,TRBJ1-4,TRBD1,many,TGTGCCAGCAGTTACGGGACAGGGTTTGAAAAACTGTTTTTT,CASSYGTGFEKLFF
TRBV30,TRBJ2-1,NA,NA,TGTGCCTGGAGTGTTCACGGGGCCCAGGGGGAGCAGTTCTTC,CAWSVHGAQGEQFF
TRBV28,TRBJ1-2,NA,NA,TGTGCCAGCAGTTTAGTGACCACTAACTATGGCTACACCTTC,CASSLVTTNYGYTF